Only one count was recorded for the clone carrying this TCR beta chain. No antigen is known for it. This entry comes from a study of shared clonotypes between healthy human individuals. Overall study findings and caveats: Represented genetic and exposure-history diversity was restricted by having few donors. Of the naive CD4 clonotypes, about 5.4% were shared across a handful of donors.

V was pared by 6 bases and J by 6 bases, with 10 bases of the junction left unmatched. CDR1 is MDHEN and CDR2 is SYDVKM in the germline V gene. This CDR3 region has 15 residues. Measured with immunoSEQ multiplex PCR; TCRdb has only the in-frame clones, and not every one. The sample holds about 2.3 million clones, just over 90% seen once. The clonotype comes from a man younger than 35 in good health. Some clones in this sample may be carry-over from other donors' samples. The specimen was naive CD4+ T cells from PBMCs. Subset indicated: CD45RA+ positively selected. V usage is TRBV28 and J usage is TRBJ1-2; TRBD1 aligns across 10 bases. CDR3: CASRSPGTGVHGYTF. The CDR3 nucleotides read TGTGCCAGCAGAAGTCCCGGGACAGGGGTCCATGGCTACACCTTC.